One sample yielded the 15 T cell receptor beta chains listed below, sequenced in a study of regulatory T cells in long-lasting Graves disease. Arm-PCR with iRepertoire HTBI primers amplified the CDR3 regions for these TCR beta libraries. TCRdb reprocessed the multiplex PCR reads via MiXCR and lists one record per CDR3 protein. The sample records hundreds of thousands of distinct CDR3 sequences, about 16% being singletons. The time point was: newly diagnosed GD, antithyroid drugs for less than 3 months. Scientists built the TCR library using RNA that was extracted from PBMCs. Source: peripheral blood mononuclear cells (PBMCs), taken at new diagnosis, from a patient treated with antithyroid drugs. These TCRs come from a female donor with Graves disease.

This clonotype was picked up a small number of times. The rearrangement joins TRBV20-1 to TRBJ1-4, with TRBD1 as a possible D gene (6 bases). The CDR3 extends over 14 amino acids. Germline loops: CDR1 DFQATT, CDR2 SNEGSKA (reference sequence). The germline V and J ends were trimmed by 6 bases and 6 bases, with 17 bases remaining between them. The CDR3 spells CSAKRGGPDEKLFF. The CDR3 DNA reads TGCAGTGCAAAGAGGGGGGGACCGGATGAAAAACTGTTTTTT.

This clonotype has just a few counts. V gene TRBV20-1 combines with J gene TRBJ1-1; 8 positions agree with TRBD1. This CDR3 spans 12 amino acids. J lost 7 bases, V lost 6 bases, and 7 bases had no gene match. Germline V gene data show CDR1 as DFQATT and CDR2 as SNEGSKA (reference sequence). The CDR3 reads CSALTGEGEAFF. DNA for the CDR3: TGCAGTGCCCTGACAGGGGAAGGTGAAGCTTTCTTT.

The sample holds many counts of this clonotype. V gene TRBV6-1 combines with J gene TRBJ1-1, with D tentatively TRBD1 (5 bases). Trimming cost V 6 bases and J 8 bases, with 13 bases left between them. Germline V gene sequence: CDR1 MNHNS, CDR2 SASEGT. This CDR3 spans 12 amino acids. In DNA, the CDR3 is TGTGCCAGCAGGCAGGGCGACCCCGAAGCTTTCTTT. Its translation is CASRQGDPEAFF.

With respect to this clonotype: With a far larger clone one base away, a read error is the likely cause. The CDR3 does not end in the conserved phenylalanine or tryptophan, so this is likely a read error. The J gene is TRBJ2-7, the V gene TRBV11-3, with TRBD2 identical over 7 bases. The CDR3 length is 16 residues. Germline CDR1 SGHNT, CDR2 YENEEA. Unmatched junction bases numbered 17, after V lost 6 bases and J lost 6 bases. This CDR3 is CASSLTLGTTSSEQYC. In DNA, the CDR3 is TGTGCCAGCAGTTTAACCCTCGGGACTACGTCTTCCGAGCAGTACTGC.

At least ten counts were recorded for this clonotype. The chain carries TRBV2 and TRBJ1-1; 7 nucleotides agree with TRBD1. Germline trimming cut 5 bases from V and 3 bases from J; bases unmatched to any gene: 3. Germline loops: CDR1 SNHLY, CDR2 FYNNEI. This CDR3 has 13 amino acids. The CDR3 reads CASSRTGDTEAFF. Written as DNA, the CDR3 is TGTGCCAGCAGTCGTACAGGGGACACTGAAGCTTTCTTT. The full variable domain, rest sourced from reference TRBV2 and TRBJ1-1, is EPEVTQTPSHQVTQMGQEVILRCVPISNHLYFYWYRQILGQKVEFLVSFYNNEISEKSEIFDDQFSVERPDGSNFTLKIRSTKLEDSAMYFCASSRTGDTEAFFGQGTRLTVV.

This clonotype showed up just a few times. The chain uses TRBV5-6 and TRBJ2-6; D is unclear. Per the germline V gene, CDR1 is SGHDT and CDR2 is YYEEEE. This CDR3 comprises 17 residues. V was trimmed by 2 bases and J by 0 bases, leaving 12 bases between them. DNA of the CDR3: TGTGCCAGCAGCTTCCGGCAGGTTATCTCTGGGGCCAACGTCCTGACTTTC. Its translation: CASSFRQVISGANVLTF.

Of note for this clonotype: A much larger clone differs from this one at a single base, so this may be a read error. The CDR3 bases are TGTGCCAGCAGTTACTCGGAGGCGAACACTGAAGCTTTCTTT. Amino acid sequence: CASSYSEANTEAFF. V usage is TRBV6-2 or TRBV6-3 and J usage is TRBJ1-1; the D is unclear. The V gene lost 0 bases and the J gene lost 1 base, with 6 bases spanning the gap. The CDR3 totals 14 residues. Germline CDR1 reads MNHEY; CDR2 reads SVGEGT.

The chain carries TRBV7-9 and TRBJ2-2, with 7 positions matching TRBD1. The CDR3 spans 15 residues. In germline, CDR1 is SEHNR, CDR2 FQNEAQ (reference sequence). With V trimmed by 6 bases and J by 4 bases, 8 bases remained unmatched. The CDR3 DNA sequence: TGTGCCAGCAGTCCCCTAGGGGGCATCACCGGGGAGCTGTTTTTT. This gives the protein CASSPLGGITGELFF.

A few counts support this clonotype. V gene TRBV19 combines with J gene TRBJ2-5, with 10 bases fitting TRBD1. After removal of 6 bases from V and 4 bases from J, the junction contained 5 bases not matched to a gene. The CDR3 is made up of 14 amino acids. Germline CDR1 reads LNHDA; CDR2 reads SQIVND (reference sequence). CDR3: CASRRTGGRETQYF. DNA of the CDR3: TGTGCCAGTAGGAGGACAGGGGGTCGAGAGACCCAGTACTTC.

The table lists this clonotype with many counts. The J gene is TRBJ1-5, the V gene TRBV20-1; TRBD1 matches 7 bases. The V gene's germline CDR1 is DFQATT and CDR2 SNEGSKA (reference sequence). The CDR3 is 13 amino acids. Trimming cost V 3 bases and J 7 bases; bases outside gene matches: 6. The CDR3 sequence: CSASRQGGQPQHF. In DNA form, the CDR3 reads TGCAGTGCTAGCAGACAGGGCGGCCAGCCCCAGCATTTT.

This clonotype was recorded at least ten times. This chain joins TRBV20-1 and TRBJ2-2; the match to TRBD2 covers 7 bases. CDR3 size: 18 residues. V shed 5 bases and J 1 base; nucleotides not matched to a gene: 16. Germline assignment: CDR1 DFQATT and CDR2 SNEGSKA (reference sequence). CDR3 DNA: TGCAGTGCTCCACCACCCGAGGCTAGCGGAGGGAACACCGGGGAGCTGTTTTTT. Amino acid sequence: CSAPPPEASGGNTGELFF.

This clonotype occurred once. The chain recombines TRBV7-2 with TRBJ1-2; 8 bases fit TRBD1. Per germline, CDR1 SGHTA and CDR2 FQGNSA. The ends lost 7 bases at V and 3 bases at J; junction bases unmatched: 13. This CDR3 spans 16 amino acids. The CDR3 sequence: CASNLAGTGDDYGYTF. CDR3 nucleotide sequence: TGTGCCAGCAACCTAGCCGGGACAGGTGATGACTATGGCTACACCTTC.

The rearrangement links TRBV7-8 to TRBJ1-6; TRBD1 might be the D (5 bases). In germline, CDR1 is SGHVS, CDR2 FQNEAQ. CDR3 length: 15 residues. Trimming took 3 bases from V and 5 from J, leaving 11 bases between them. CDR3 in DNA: TGTGCCAGCAGCTTCTCCGGGACCGATAATTCACCCCTCCACTTT. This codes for CASSFSGTDNSPLHF.

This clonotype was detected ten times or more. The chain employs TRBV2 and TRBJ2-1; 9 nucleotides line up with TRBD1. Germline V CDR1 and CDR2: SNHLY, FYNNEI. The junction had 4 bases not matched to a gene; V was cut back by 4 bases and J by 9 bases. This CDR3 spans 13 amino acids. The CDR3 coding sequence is TGTGCCAGCAGTGGGACAGGGGTTGTTGAGCAGTTCTTC. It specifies CASSGTGVVEQFF.

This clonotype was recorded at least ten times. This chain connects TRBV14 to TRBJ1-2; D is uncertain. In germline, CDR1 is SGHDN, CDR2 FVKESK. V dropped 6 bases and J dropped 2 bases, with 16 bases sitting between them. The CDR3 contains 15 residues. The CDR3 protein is CASRNLIGLNYGYTF. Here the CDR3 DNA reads TGTGCCAGCAGGAATCTAATCGGACTAAACTATGGCTACACCTTC.